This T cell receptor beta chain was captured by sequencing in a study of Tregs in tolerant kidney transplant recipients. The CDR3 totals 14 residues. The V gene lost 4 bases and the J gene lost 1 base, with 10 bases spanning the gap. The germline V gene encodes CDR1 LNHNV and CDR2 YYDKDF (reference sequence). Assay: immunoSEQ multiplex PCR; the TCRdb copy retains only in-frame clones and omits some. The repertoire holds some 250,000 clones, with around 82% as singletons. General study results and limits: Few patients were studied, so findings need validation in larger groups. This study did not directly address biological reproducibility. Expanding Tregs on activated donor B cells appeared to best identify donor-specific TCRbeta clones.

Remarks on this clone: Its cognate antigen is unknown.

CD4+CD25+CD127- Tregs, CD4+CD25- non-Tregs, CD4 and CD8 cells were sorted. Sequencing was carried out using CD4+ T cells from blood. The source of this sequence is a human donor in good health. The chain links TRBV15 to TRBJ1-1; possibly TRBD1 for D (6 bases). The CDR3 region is CATSTVQGNTEAFF. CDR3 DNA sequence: TGTGCCACCAGCACGGTACAGGGGAACACTGAAGCTTTCTTT.